Listed here are 8 T cell receptor beta chains from one sample, sequenced in a study of human T cells and chemical hapten exposure. Time point described: patch test 1, 2 weeks after DPC sensitization. Treatment defined: therapeutic diphenylcyclopropenone sensitization with weekly scalp DPC. TCRdb re-called the RACE reads through MiXCR, storing one row per CDR3 protein. The sample lists some 94,000 distinct CDR3 sequences; approximately 13% were seen once. The sample in question was whole blood, obtained in connection with sensitization to the hapten diphenylcyclopropenone (DPC). These receptors all come from a middle-aged woman with alopecia areata. Some clones in this sample may be carry-over from other donors' samples.

This clonotype occurred a few times. The chain uses TRBV6-2 or TRBV6-3 and TRBJ2-1; D possibly corresponds to TRBD1 (5 bases). Germline V gives CDR1 MNHEY, CDR2 SVGEGT. V dropped 6 bases and J dropped 1 base, with 16 bases sitting between them. The CDR3 is 16 residues long. In DNA, the CDR3 is TGTGCCAGCAGCCGATGGCGACAGCCTTCCTACAATGAGCAGTTCTTC. Translation: CASSRWRQPSYNEQFF.

The chain carries TRBV11-2 and TRBJ2-3; 7 nucleotides match TRBD1. V lost 1 base, J lost 0 bases, and 4 bases stayed unmatched. Germline V CDR1 and CDR2: SGHAT, FQNNGV. This CDR3 spans 16 amino acids. The CDR3 sequence: CASSLGGQLSTDTQYF. The CDR3 region has the DNA TGTGCCAGCAGCTTAGGGGGACAGCTGAGCACAGATACGCAGTATTTT.

This clonotype appeared a few times. V gene TRBV12-3 or TRBV12-4 combines with J gene TRBJ1-4; tentative D call: TRBD1 (6 bases). Trimming took 3 bases from V and 3 from J, leaving 11 bases between them. The CDR3 runs 15 residues. The CDR3 coding sequence is TGTGCCAGCAGTTTGCAGGGGCGGGCTAATGAAAAACTGTTTTTT. It translates to CASSLQGRANEKLFF.

The sample holds many counts of this clonotype. The chain joins TRBV29-1 to TRBJ2-7; 8 bases align to TRBD2. Germline V lookup: CDR1 SQVTM, CDR2 ANQGSEA. The trim removed 8 bases at V and 3 bases at J, leaving 6 bases unmatched. The CDR3 totals 12 residues. CDR3 in DNA: TGCAGCACTCGAGCGGGAGACTACGAGCAGTACTTC. Residues: CSTRAGDYEQYF.

This clonotype was counted only a few times. The rearrangement links TRBV27 to TRBJ1-1; TRBD1 is a possible D gene (6 bases). CDR1 is MNHEY, CDR2 SMNVEV, per germline (reference sequence). V was pared by 11 bases and J by 2 bases, with 18 bases between. The CDR3 contains 14 residues. The CDR3 DNA is TGTGCCGCGCATCGCGGGGGCCCTAACACTGAAGCTTTCTTT. It translates to CAAHRGGPNTEAFF.

In its sample, this clonotype was seen a few times. The rearrangement uses TRBV20-1 and TRBJ2-2; TRBD2 matches 7 bases. The CDR3 length is 13 residues. With 3 bases clipped from V and 5 bases from J, the junction kept 3 bases outside the gene matches. From germline, CDR1 is DFQATT and CDR2 SNEGSKA (reference sequence). CDR3 DNA: TGCAGTGCTAGTGGGACTATAACCGGGGAGCTGTTTTTT. Translation gives CSASGTITGELFF.

There are a few counts of this clonotype. This chain joins TRBV7-9 and TRBJ2-1; the match to TRBD2 covers 12 bases. Trimming at V came to 4 bases and at J to 0 bases, leaving 7 bases not matched to a gene. The CDR3 is made up of 18 amino acids. Germline loops: CDR1 SEHNR, CDR2 FQNEAQ (reference sequence). The CDR3 DNA reads as TGTGCCAGCAGCTCACTAGCGGGAGGTCCGAGCTCCTACAATGAGCAGTTCTTC. The encoded protein is CASSSLAGGPSSYNEQFF.

This clonotype has more than one count but fewer than ten. The chain carries TRBV4-1 and TRBJ2-2; 13 bases are shared with TRBD2. V trimming: 3 bases; J trimming: 5 bases; junction bases outside the gene matches: 3. The CDR3 sequence is 16 residues long. The germline V gene encodes CDR1 MGHRA and CDR2 YSYEKL. CDR3 amino acids: CASSQTGLAGTGELFF. The CDR3, as DNA: TGCGCCAGCAGCCAGACGGGACTAGCGGGAACCGGGGAGCTGTTTTTT.